This TCR beta chain is from a study of T cell responses to AZD1222 COVID-19 vaccine. Produced via immunoSEQ multiplex PCR; TCRdb's table is partial and in-frame only. This sample yields about 180,000 clones, of which about 90% are seen a single time; 1.5% to 2% belongs to the top ten. This CDR3 is built from 15 residues. Trimming shortened V by 3 bases and J by 2 bases, and 14 bases separated the two germline ends. Germline-derived CDR1 and CDR2 are SGDLS and YYNGEE. The chain links TRBV9 to TRBJ2-5; D tentatively fits TRBD1 or TRBD2 (5 bases each). The TCR originated in an adult in good health. Material: peripheral blood, obtained on day 0 of AZD1222 vaccination. CDR3 sequence reads: CASSERGRTQETQYF. DNA for the CDR3: TGTGCCAGCAGCGAACGGGGACGGACACAAGAGACCCAGTACTTC.